These T cell receptor beta chains were read from a single sample in a study of blood T cell repertoires in COVID-19. TCRdb's copy holds only in-frame clones and misses some; the assay was immunoSEQ multiplex PCR. The sample comprises about 77,000 clones, 90% of which are singletons, and about 16% rests with the top ten. Sequencing used peripheral blood. The receptors come from a woman older than 75 with active or convalescent COVID-19. The CDR3 runs from the conserved cysteine through the conserved F or W. Each record gives: clone size, V gene, D gene, J gene, CDR3 protein, CDR3 DNA. The D gene is left open where the match is weak. Rows may omit the clone size; those that give it use once, few, many or a size class.

-	TRBV3-1/TRBV3-2	-	TRBJ1-1	CASSGRVGVTEAFF	TGTGCCAGCAGCGGAAGGGTAGGGGTCACTGAAGCTTTCTTT
-	TRBV24-1	-	TRBJ2-5	CATSDGDGGRETQYF	TGTGCCACCAGTGATGGGGACGGGGGACGGGAGACCCAGTACTTC
-	TRBV6-5	-	TRBJ1-6	CASRTDRSASPLHF	TGTGCCAGCCGTACCGACAGGTCAGCCTCACCCCTCCACTTT
-	TRBV3-1/TRBV3-2	TRBD2	TRBJ2-3	CASSQAGLAGKRPDTQYF	TGTGCCAGCAGCCAGGCGGGACTAGCGGGGAAGAGGCCAGATACGCAGTATTTT
-	TRBV12-3/TRBV12-4	-	TRBJ2-3	CASSPFGDTQYF	TGTGCCAGCAGTCCCTTCGGGGATACGCAGTATTTT
-	TRBV4-1	-	TRBJ2-3	CASSQRQLGTDTQYF	TGCGCCAGCAGCCAGAGGCAACTAGGGACAGATACGCAGTATTTT
large	TRBV4-3	TRBD1	TRBJ1-1	CASSPETGGTEAFF	TGCGCCAGCAGCCCCGAAACAGGGGGAACTGAAGCTTTCTTT
-	TRBV3-1/TRBV3-2	-	TRBJ1-1	CASRGRGLGDTEAFF	TGTGCCAGCAGAGGACGGGGGTTAGGTGACACTGAAGCTTTCTTT
-	TRBV5-1	-	TRBJ2-5	CASSLVSTGGLETQYF	TGCGCCAGCAGCTTGGTTTCAACGGGGGGCCTGGAGACCCAGTACTTC
-	TRBV2	TRBD2	TRBJ2-2	CASSEASTASGNTGELFF	TGTGCCAGCAGTGAAGCGTCTACGGCTAGCGGGAACACCGGGGAGCTGTTTTTT
-	TRBV29-1	-	TRBJ1-5	CSASDTSNQPQHF	TGCAGCGCCAGTGACACTAGCAATCAGCCCCAGCATTTT
-	TRBV19	TRBD1	TRBJ1-6	CASTPGQGDNSPLHF	TGTGCCAGTACACCGGGACAGGGGGATAATTCACCCCTCCACTTT
-	TRBV30	-	TRBJ1-3	CAWTFSRVGNTIYF	TGTGCCTGGACCTTTTCGAGGGTTGGAAACACCATATATTTT
-	TRBV7-2	-	TRBJ1-1	CASSPRRVNTEAFF	TGTGCCAGCAGCCCCCGCCGGGTGAACACTGAAGCTTTCTTT
-	TRBV7-2	TRBD1	TRBJ2-3	CASSLELRDRGLTQYF	TGTGCCAGCAGCTTAGAACTCCGGGACAGGGGTCTTACGCAGTATTTT
-	TRBV4-1	TRBD2	TRBJ2-7	CASSQREGGVYEQYF	TGCGCCAGCAGCCAACGGGAGGGGGGCGTATACGAGCAGTACTTC
-	TRBV27	TRBD2	TRBJ2-5	CASSSRLAGGRETQYF	TGTGCCAGCAGTTCACGACTAGCGGGGGGGCGGGAGACCCAGTACTTC
-	TRBV7-9	TRBD2	TRBJ2-1	CASSPIAGGYNEQFF	TGTGCCAGCAGCCCCATAGCGGGGGGCTACAATGAGCAGTTCTTC
-	TRBV4-1	-	TRBJ1-1	CASSQDINRRNTEAFF	TGCGCCAGCAGCCAAGATATTAACAGGCGTAACACTGAAGCTTTCTTT
-	TRBV28	-	TRBJ1-2	CASSFPGGGGYGYTF	TGTGCCAGCAGTTTCCCCGGGGGCGGGGGCTATGGCTACACCTTC
-	TRBV9	-	TRBJ1-4	CASSVAGPETNEKLFF	TGTGCCAGCAGCGTAGCAGGGCCAGAAACGAATGAAAAACTGTTTTTT
-	TRBV6-5	-	TRBJ1-1	CASKGAGTEAFF	TGTGCCAGCAAAGGGGCTGGCACTGAAGCTTTCTTT
-	TRBV19	-	TRBJ1-5	CASSPGGRGGNQPQHF	TGTGCCAGTAGCCCCGGAGGGAGGGGTGGCAATCAGCCCCAGCATTTT
-	TRBV7-2	TRBD2	TRBJ2-3	CASSAGGGLADTQYF	TGTGCCAGCAGCGCCGGCGGGGGGTTGGCAGATACGCAGTATTTT
-	TRBV3-1/TRBV3-2	TRBD1	TRBJ2-7	CASSTRQGRYEQYF	TGTGCCAGCAGCACCCGACAGGGACGATACGAGCAGTACTTC
-	TRBV18	TRBD1	TRBJ1-2	CASSTTLTGDSYTF	TGTGCCAGCTCAACCACTCTAACAGGGGATAGCTACACCTTC
-	TRBV24-1	TRBD1	TRBJ2-3	CATSDLPGGGTDTQYF	TGTGCCACCAGTGATTTGCCAGGGGGAGGCACAGATACGCAGTATTTT
-	TRBV14	-	TRBJ1-2	CASRTVHGYTF	TGTGCCAGTCGGACAGTTCATGGCTACACCTTC
-	TRBV6-2/TRBV6-3	TRBD1	TRBJ1-4	CASSSGTGGEKLFF	TGTGCCAGCAGTTCCGGGACAGGTGGTGAAAAACTGTTTTTT
-	TRBV11-2	TRBD1	TRBJ2-5	CASSDQQGSMETQYF	TGTGCCAGCAGCGACCAACAGGGGAGTATGGAGACCCAGTACTTC
-	TRBV5-1	-	TRBJ2-3	CASSSRRSGRADTQYF	TGCGCCAGCAGCTCGCGGCGGTCGGGAAGGGCAGATACGCAGTATTTT
-	TRBV11-1	TRBD1	TRBJ2-7	CASSKTGGSYEQYF	TGTGCCAGCAGCAAGACAGGGGGCTCCTACGAGCAGTACTTC
-	TRBV25-1	-	TRBJ2-7	CASSEQGEQYF	TGTGCCAGCAGTGAACAGGGCGAGCAGTACTTC
-	TRBV6-1	-	TRBJ1-3	CASSEGGARRNTIYF	TGTGCCAGCAGTGAGGGGGGGGCGCGGAGAAACACCATATATTTT
once	TRBV5-4	-	TRBJ2-3	CASSPRQSTDTQYF	TGTGCCAGCAGCCCGAGACAAAGCACAGATACGCAGTATTTT
-	TRBV15	-	TRBJ1-1	CATSRVPGTEAFF	TGTGCCACCAGCAGAGTCCCGGGCACTGAAGCTTTCTTT
-	TRBV5-1	-	TRBJ1-1	CASSAQTANTEAFF	TGCGCCAGCAGCGCCCAGACAGCGAACACTGAAGCTTTCTTT
-	TRBV6-4	TRBD2	TRBJ2-1	CASESPGGDNEQFF	TGTGCCAGCGAATCCCCGGGGGGAGACAATGAGCAGTTCTTC
-	TRBV6-1	-	TRBJ2-7	CASSDRGNGRAYEQYF	TGTGCCAGCAGTGACAGGGGAAACGGTAGGGCCTACGAGCAGTACTTC
-	TRBV28	-	TRBJ2-7	CASTQQGRRSYEQYF	TGTGCCAGCACCCAACAGGGAAGAAGATCCTACGAGCAGTACTTC
-	TRBV7-2	-	TRBJ2-3	CASSLRDADTQYF	TGTGCCAGCAGCTTGAGAGATGCAGATACGCAGTATTTT